The 17 T cell receptor beta chains below were found in one sample sequenced in a study of CD8+ T cells in alopecia areata. As the sequencing template, cDNA was produced by extracting RNA and reverse transcribing it. Profiling relied on immunoSEQ multiplex PCR, and the TCRdb table lists in-frame clones only, not all of them. The profile shows 120,000 or so clones, approximately 60% of them singletons. Treatment given: oral pan-JAK inhibitor, 5-10 mg twice daily. Sample: CD4+ T cells sorted from blood, taken at week 4, from a patient treated with tofacitinib. All receptors derive from a human donor with alopecia areata.

This chain uses TRBV30 with TRBJ2-2, with a possible D match to TRBD1 (6 bases). The germline V and J ends were trimmed by 6 bases and 2 bases, with 10 bases remaining between them. The CDR3 has 13 amino acids. Germline values: CDR1 GTSNPN, CDR2 SVGIG (reference sequence). CDR3 DNA: TGTGCCTGCAGGACAGCCAACACCGGGGAGCTGTTTTTT. It encodes CACRTANTGELFF.

This rearrangement joins TRBV10-3 to TRBJ2-6; D gene ambiguous. CDR1 and CDR2 from the germline V gene are ENHRY and SYGVKD. Trimming took off 10 bases at V and 0 bases at J, with 13 bases between the two ends. The CDR3 covers 15 residues. The CDR3 sequence is CATRLFDSGANVLTF. In DNA form, the CDR3 reads TGTGCCACCCGACTGTTTGACTCTGGGGCCAACGTCCTGACTTTC.

The genes are TRBV11-2 and TRBJ2-6; no firm D call. Trimming shortened V by 2 bases and J by 0 bases, and 11 bases separated the two germline ends. Germline CDR1 is SGHAT and CDR2 is FQNNGV. This CDR3 has 17 amino acids. This chain's CDR3 is CASSLRYPSSGANVLTF. CDR3 in DNA: TGTGCCAGCAGCTTACGGTACCCCAGCTCTGGGGCCAACGTCCTGACTTTC.

A single count supports this clone. The chain joins TRBV20-1 to TRBJ2-5; possibly TRBD1 or TRBD2 for D (5 bases each). The CDR3 length is 10 residues. The V gene lost 8 bases and the J gene lost 10 bases, with 14 bases spanning the gap. Germline CDR1 and CDR2: DFQATT and SNEGSKA (reference sequence). The CDR3 DNA reads as TGCAGTACCGGGGACCGGGACCAGTACTTC. Translated: CSTGDRDQYF.

This CDR3 reads CASRTGGQGYSGANVLTF. The DNA of the CDR3 is TGTGCCAGCAGGACAGGCGGACAGGGCTATAGTGGGGCCAACGTCCTGACTTTC. The rearrangement uses TRBV7-2 and TRBJ2-6, with 8 bases matching TRBD1. The CDR3 length is 18 residues. The V gene's germline CDR1 is SGHTA and CDR2 FQGNSA. The V segment lost 6 bases and the J segment 3 bases; nucleotides outside the gene matches: 13.

The chain joins TRBV6-5 to TRBJ1-1; TRBD1 is a possible D gene (6 bases). Trimming stripped 9 bases from V and 1 base from J, with 15 bases between. This CDR3 has 14 amino acids. Germline CDR1 MNHEY, CDR2 SVGAGI. The CDR3 sequence is CASRRGQRNTEAFF. CDR3 DNA: TGTGCCAGTCGTAGGGGACAAAGGAACACTGAAGCTTTCTTT.

V gene TRBV7-3 combines with J gene TRBJ1-4; the match to TRBD1 covers 7 bases. The V and J ends lost 3 bases and 4 bases, in that order; junction bases with no gene match: 5. The length of the CDR3 is 15 residues. Germline V gives CDR1 SGHTA, CDR2 FQGTGA. The chain's CDR3 is CASSFLGTVNEKLFF. The CDR3 coding sequence is TGTGCCAGCAGCTTCTTAGGGACAGTTAATGAAAAACTGTTTTTT.

This clone was found once. The genes are TRBV6-6 and TRBJ1-5; D is possibly TRBD1 (5 bases). Trimming pared 9 bases from V and 0 bases from J, leaving 15 bases between. CDR1 is MNHNY, CDR2 SVGAGI, per germline (reference sequence). The CDR3 contains 15 residues. In DNA, the CDR3 is TGTGCCAGTACACCGGGGGTTACTAGCAATCAGCCCCAGCATTTT. Its translation: CASTPGVTSNQPQHF.

This clone was counted a few times. This chain links TRBV30 with TRBJ1-1; TRBD1 might be the D (5 bases). The germline gives CDR1 GTSNPN, CDR2 SVGIG (reference sequence). Trimming left V 0 bases short and J 4 bases short, with 9 bases between. The CDR3 sequence is 13 residues long. CDR3 residues: CAWSVLGVTEAFF. In DNA form, the CDR3 reads TGTGCCTGGAGTGTACTAGGGGTCACTGAAGCTTTCTTT.

The chain combines TRBV5-1 with TRBJ2-3; no reliable D call. Trimming shortened V by 2 bases and J by 2 bases, and 0 bases separated the two germline ends. Germline V gene sequence: CDR1 SGHRS, CDR2 YFSETQ. The CDR3 spans 11 residues. CDR3 in amino acids: CASSFTDTQYF. CDR3 sequence (DNA): TGCGCCAGCAGCTTCACAGATACGCAGTATTTT.

The V gene is TRBV29-1, the J gene TRBJ1-2, with 7 bases aligning to TRBD1. The CDR3 runs 15 residues. The germline gives CDR1 SQVTM, CDR2 ANQGSEA. J gave up 4 bases and V 2 bases, and 10 bases lay outside the gene matches. CDR3 sequence reads: CSVEMTGQRFYGYTF. CDR3 bases: TGCAGCGTTGAAATGACGGGACAGCGCTTCTATGGCTACACCTTC.

The DNA of the CDR3 is TGTGCCATCAGTGAGCTGGAAGGAAACATTCAGTACTTC. Its protein product is CAISELEGNIQYF. The rearrangement uses TRBV10-3 and TRBJ2-4, with no clear D. Germline V lookup: CDR1 ENHRY, CDR2 SYGVKD. Trimming pared 2 bases from V and 6 bases from J, leaving 8 bases between. This CDR3 is 13 amino acids long.

The chain couples TRBV30 to TRBJ2-7; a possible D gene is TRBD2 (5 bases). CDR1 is GTSNPN and CDR2 is SVGIG in the germline V gene (reference sequence). Trimming removed 0 bases at V and 13 bases at J, with 13 bases between. This CDR3 has 11 amino acids. The chain's CDR3 is CAWSVGRAKYF. The CDR3 DNA reads TGTGCCTGGAGTGTAGGGCGGGCCAAATACTTC.

CDR3 bases: TGTGCCAGCAGCTTAGAACAGAACACTGAAGCTTTCTTT. Translating it yields CASSLEQNTEAFF. V is TRBV13 and J is TRBJ1-1; no firm D call. CDR3 length: 13 amino acids. The V and J ends lost 1 base and 1 base respectively, with 4 bases between them. Germline V CDR1 and CDR2: PRHDT, FYEKMQ (reference sequence).

J is TRBJ1-2 and V is TRBV6-6; unclear D gene. The CDR3 is 14 amino acids. Trimming pared 0 bases from V and 10 bases from J, leaving 15 bases between. The germline V gene encodes CDR1 MNHNY and CDR2 SVGAGI (reference sequence). The CDR3 loop is CASSYSEIGPDYTF. The CDR3 DNA follows: TGTGCCAGCAGTTACTCCGAAATTGGACCCGACTACACCTTC.

This clone was recorded a few times. The chain has TRBV5-1 and TRBJ1-2; D gene uncertain. The CDR3 is 13 residues long. Germline V CDR1 and CDR2: SGHRS, YFSETQ. Trimming left V 0 bases short and J 6 bases short, with 9 bases between. CDR3 residues: CASSLEGVDGYTF. CDR3 DNA sequence: TGCGCCAGCAGCTTGGAGGGCGTAGATGGCTACACCTTC. Variable domain in full (rest from reference TRBV5-1 and TRBJ1-2): KAGVTQTPRYLIKTRGQQVTLSCSPISGHRSVSWYQQTPGQGLQFLFEYFSETQRNKGNFPGRFSGRQFSNSRSEMNVSTLELGDSALYLCASSLEGVDGYTFGSGTRLTVV.

The chain links TRBV25-1 to TRBJ2-1, with 11 bases that match TRBD2. This CDR3 has 16 amino acids. Germline V lookup: CDR1 MGHDK, CDR2 SYGVNS. The ends lost 8 bases at V and 5 bases at J; junction bases unmatched: 11. CDR3 region: CASGSTLAGGHNEQFF. The CDR3, as DNA: TGTGCCAGCGGGTCGACGCTAGCGGGAGGCCACAATGAGCAGTTCTTC.